The 28 T cell receptor beta chains given below trace back to one sample, sequenced in a study of blood T cells in healthy people across ages. The second PCR ran roughly 6 to 12 cycles with a sample-barcoded 5' primer and J-beta primers. TCRdb analysed the 5' RACE reads with MiXCR anew, one entry per CDR3 protein. The repertoire holds some 1.5 million distinct CDR3 sequences, around 40% seen once, with just over 4% in the top ten. Sequenced input: blood. Source of these receptors: a woman under 30 in good health.

The chain employs TRBV12-3 or TRBV12-4 and TRBJ2-4; 7 nucleotides align to TRBD2. The CDR3 length is 16 residues. V lost 2 bases, J lost 8 bases, and 12 bases stayed unmatched. The CDR3, as DNA: TGTGCCAGCAGTTTACTATCCCGCGGGGGATTGGACATTCAGTACTTC. Its protein is CASSLLSRGGLDIQYF.

This rearrangement joins TRBV20-1 to TRBJ1-4; no firm D call. Looked up from germline, CDR1 is DFQATT and CDR2 is SNEGSKA (reference sequence). The CDR3 extends over 14 amino acids. V lost 1 base and J 6 bases, leaving 12 bases between the germline ends. The CDR3, as DNA: TGCAGTGCTAGAGTGGTGCGATCTGATGAAAAACTGTTTTTT. This codes for CSARVVRSDEKLFF.

The chain joins TRBV21-1 to TRBJ1-2. TRBV21-1 is reported as a pseudogene. CDR3 length equals 14 residues. This CDR3 is CASSTFGSAYGYTF. The CDR3 DNA reads TGTGCCAGCAGCACGTTCGGCAGCGCCTATGGCTACACCTTC.

Worth noting for this clonotype: An end of the junction does not agree with germline; a read error may underlie this. The chain is built from TRBV5-1 and TRBJ2-3; TRBD2 agrees at 9 bases. Germline-derived CDR1 and CDR2 are SGHRS and YFSETQ. The CDR3 extends over 15 amino acids. The CDR3 region has the DNA TGCGCCAGCAGCTTGGTGGCTAGCGGGGCAGATGCGCAGTATTTT. This gives the protein CASSLVASGADAQYF.

The rearrangement uses TRBV20-1 and TRBJ2-1, with D tentatively TRBD1 (7 bases). Gene TRBJ2-7 matches the end of the DNA better, so the J call may be wrong. The CDR3 has 14 amino acids. Germline values: CDR1 DFQATT, CDR2 SNEGSKA (reference sequence). DNA for the CDR3: TGCAGTGCTAGGGACAGGCGGGGAAGCAACGAGCAGTACTTC. It codes for CSARDRRGSNEQYF.

This clonotype was counted between two and nine times. The CDR3, as DNA: TGCGCCAGCAGCACCACAAGAAGAGCCGGTGAAAAACTGTTTTTT. Translation gives CASSTTRRAGEKLFF. The chain has TRBV4-1 and TRBJ1-4; no clear D. Trimming cost V 5 bases and J 7 bases, with 17 bases left between them. The CDR3 has 15 amino acids. Per the germline V gene, CDR1 is MGHRA and CDR2 is YSYEKL.

The chain links TRBV14 to TRBJ1-2, with a tentative D call TRBD1 (6 bases). V was pared by 2 bases and J by 11 bases, with 12 bases between. The CDR3 sequence is 12 residues long. The germline gives CDR1 SGHDN, CDR2 FVKESK. The DNA for the CDR3 is TGTGCCAGCAGCCAAAACCAGGGGCCATACACCTTC. It codes for CASSQNQGPYTF.

The chain uses TRBV7-9 and TRBJ1-6, with 7 bases matching TRBD1. CDR1 SEHNR and CDR2 FQNEAQ come from the germline V gene (reference sequence). Trimming removed 1 base from V and 7 bases from J; junction bases left unmatched: 4. The CDR3 extends over 15 amino acids. The CDR3 here is CASSLVGTANSPLHF. DNA for the CDR3: TGTGCCAGCAGCTTAGTCGGGACAGCCAATTCACCCCTCCACTTT.

The chain uses TRBV11-2 and TRBJ2-1; no reliable D call. V was trimmed by 0 bases and J by 6 bases, leaving 12 bases between them. Germline V gene data show CDR1 as SGHAT and CDR2 as FQNNGV. The CDR3 has 15 residues. The CDR3 protein is CASSLEGFIINEQFF. The DNA for the CDR3 is TGTGCCAGCAGCTTAGAAGGTTTTATAATCAATGAGCAGTTCTTC.

The chain carries TRBV6-2 or TRBV6-3 and TRBJ2-7, with 12 bases fitting TRBD2. Looked up from germline, CDR1 is MNHEY and CDR2 is SVGEGT. This CDR3 has 16 amino acids. Trimming cost V 7 bases and J 3 bases; bases outside gene matches: 10. The CDR3 sequence: CASNSRRTSGNYEQYF. In DNA, the CDR3 is TGTGCCAGCAACTCCCGGAGGACTAGCGGGAACTACGAGCAGTACTTC.

The V gene is TRBV20-1, the J gene TRBJ2-3; possibly TRBD1 or TRBD2 for D (6 bases each). Per germline, CDR1 DFQATT and CDR2 SNEGSKA (reference sequence). This CDR3 region has 16 residues. Trimming pared 5 bases from V and 1 base from J, leaving 19 bases between. The CDR3 DNA follows: TGCAGTGCTTACCAATGGGGGCGGGGAGGCACAGATACGCAGTATTTT. Its translation: CSAYQWGRGGTDTQYF.

This clonotype was detected only a few times. The V and J genes are TRBV28 and TRBJ1-1; D gene ambiguous. CDR1 and CDR2 (germline): MDHEN, SYDVKM. CDR3 length equals 14 residues. Between the trimmed V and J ends, which lost 1 base and 2 bases, there was a span of 8 bases. DNA of the CDR3: TGTGCCAGCAGTTTATATACGCTAAACACTGAAGCTTTCTTT. It codes for CASSLYTLNTEAFF.

This clonotype occurred a few times. The chain recombines TRBV7-2 with TRBJ2-2; D is possibly TRBD2 (6 bases). V lost 4 bases and J 6 bases, leaving 12 bases between the germline ends. Germline lookup yields CDR1 SGHTA and CDR2 FQGNSA. CDR3 size: 14 residues. The CDR3 region has the DNA TGTGCCAGCAGCTCGGGACTCCACCCCGGGGAGCTGTTTTTT. Its translation: CASSSGLHPGELFF.

This clonotype was detected only a few times. This chain uses TRBV15 with TRBJ2-3, with D unresolved. Trimming removed 6 bases from V and 6 bases from J, with 10 bases in between. This CDR3 is built from 12 residues. CDR1 and CDR2 (germline): LNHNV, YYDKDF (reference sequence). CDR3 in DNA: TGTGCCACCAGTCACGACGGCGATACGCAGTATTTT. Translation gives CATSHDGDTQYF.

The rearrangement links TRBV7-9 to TRBJ1-5; 12 bases are shared with TRBD1. There are 17 residues in the CDR3. V lost 5 bases, J lost 6 bases, and 11 bases stayed unmatched. Germline V gene data show CDR1 as SEHNR and CDR2 as FQNEAQ (reference sequence). In DNA form, the CDR3 reads TGTGCCAGCAGCGAAGGGACAGGGGGCGCTTGGGGTCAGCCCCAGCATTTT. Its protein is CASSEGTGGAWGQPQHF.

As DNA, the CDR3 is TGCAGTGCTGTCTACAGGGGGCAAGTGGGGGTTTATAGCAATCAGCCCCAGCATTTT. Translated: CSAVYRGQVGVYSNQPQHF. The chain is built from TRBV20-1 and TRBJ1-5; TRBD1 agrees at 9 bases. V was pared by 5 bases and J by 0 bases, with 17 bases of the junction left unmatched. The CDR3 is 19 residues long. Germline V CDR1 and CDR2: DFQATT, SNEGSKA (reference sequence).

This clonotype was seen a handful of times. The chain uses TRBV12-5 and TRBJ2-3; D not resolved. The CDR3 spans 15 residues. From germline, CDR1 is LGHNT and CDR2 FRNRAP. Between the trimmed V and J ends, which lost 6 bases and 3 bases, there was a span of 16 bases. This CDR3 is CASGPARGATDTQYF. The CDR3, as DNA: TGTGCTAGTGGCCCCGCCCGAGGAGCGACAGATACGCAGTATTTT.

The rearrangement joins TRBV6-6 to TRBJ2-1, with D maybe TRBD2 (6 bases). Germline lookup yields CDR1 MNHNY and CDR2 SVGAGI (reference sequence). Trimming took 6 bases from V and 4 from J, leaving 16 bases between them. This CDR3 is 15 amino acids long. This chain's CDR3 is CASSRTTRTYNEQFF. CDR3 in DNA: TGTGCCAGCAGCAGAACGACTAGAACTTACAATGAGCAGTTCTTC.

This clonotype appeared a single time. This chain links TRBV11-2 with TRBJ2-5; D remains unclear. Germline V lookup: CDR1 SGHAT, CDR2 FQNNGV. This CDR3 has 11 amino acids. V dropped 1 base and J dropped 11 bases, with 8 bases sitting between them. The CDR3 loop reads CASSLVVRQYF. The CDR3 DNA sequence: TGTGCCAGCAGCTTAGTCGTGAGGCAGTACTTC.

This chain links TRBV5-6 with TRBJ2-3; TRBD1 might be the D (5 bases). The V end lost 6 bases, the J end lost 3 bases, and 11 bases lay between the germline ends. Per germline, CDR1 SGHDT and CDR2 YYEEEE. CDR3 length: 13 residues. The CDR3 loop is CASMAGNTDTQYF. CDR3 in DNA: TGTGCCAGCATGGCAGGGAATACAGATACGCAGTATTTT.

The V call is TRBV20-1, the J call TRBJ2-2; TRBD2 agrees at 7 bases. The CDR3 has 17 residues. Germline assignment: CDR1 DFQATT and CDR2 SNEGSKA (reference sequence). J gave up 6 bases and V 5 bases, and 18 bases lay outside the gene matches. The CDR3 spells CSAPNYAGAGLPGELFF. CDR3 nucleotide sequence: TGCAGTGCTCCTAATTATGCGGGAGCCGGCCTTCCCGGGGAGCTGTTTTTT.

CDR3 nucleotides: TGTGCCAGCAGTCTCGGGCTGCGTTTGGAAAAACTGTTTTTT. This gives the protein CASSLGLRLEKLFF. The J gene is TRBJ1-4, the V gene TRBV6-2 or TRBV6-3; D not resolved. Germline V CDR1 and CDR2: MNHEY, SVGEGT. V lost 5 bases and J lost 8, with 15 bases in between. This CDR3 has 14 residues.

The gene calls are TRBV6-2 or TRBV6-3 and TRBJ2-1, with D perhaps matching TRBD2 (6 bases). This CDR3 is built from 15 residues. Trimming removed 10 bases at V and 4 bases at J, with 20 bases between. CDR1 and CDR2 (germline): MNHEY, SVGEGT. CDR3 protein: CANTTRRTTYNEQFF. CDR3 bases: TGTGCCAACACGACGCGCAGGACTACATACAATGAGCAGTTCTTC.

The chain is built from TRBV7-9 and TRBJ2-2; D unresolved. Germline V gene lookup returns CDR1 SEHNR and CDR2 FQNEAQ (reference sequence). There are 13 residues in the CDR3. V lost 5 bases and J lost 9, with 13 bases in between. CDR3 sequence: CASSPRLVWELFF. The CDR3 DNA sequence: TGTGCCAGCAGCCCCCGTCTAGTCTGGGAGCTGTTTTTT.

This clonotype was counted only a few times. The genes are TRBV5-1 and TRBJ1-1; a possible D gene is TRBD1 (6 bases). Germline V gives CDR1 SGHRS, CDR2 YFSETQ. The CDR3 has 13 amino acids. Trimming removed 4 bases from V and 7 bases from J, with 14 bases in between. The CDR3 DNA reads as TGCGCCAGCAGCATAGGGGGAGGGTTTGAAGCTTTCTTT. Its translation is CASSIGGGFEAFF. The whole variable domain, remainder taken from reference TRBV5-1 and TRBJ1-1, is KAGVTQTPRYLIKTRGQQVTLSCSPISGHRSVSWYQQTPGQGLQFLFEYFSETQRNKGNFPGRFSGRQFSNSRSEMNVSTLELGDSALYLCASSIGGGFEAFFGQGTRLTVV.

The chain is built from TRBV12-3 or TRBV12-4 and TRBJ2-1; TRBD2 agrees at 13 bases. This CDR3 has 16 residues. With 3 bases clipped from V and 2 bases from J, the junction kept 1 base outside the gene matches. Here the CDR3 reads CASSFGTSGTYNEQFF. DNA of the CDR3: TGTGCCAGCAGTTTTGGGACTAGCGGGACCTACAATGAGCAGTTCTTC.

This sequence joins TRBV7-2 and TRBJ2-5; D may be TRBD2 (6 bases). Germline V gives CDR1 SGHTA, CDR2 FQGNSA. Trimming cost V 6 bases and J 11 bases, with 22 bases left between them. CDR3 length: 14 residues. CDR3 amino acids: CASRSRREMTIQYF. For the CDR3, the DNA is TGTGCCAGCAGATCACGGAGGGAAATGACTATACAGTACTTC.

The chain carries TRBV3-1 and TRBJ2-1, with 12 bases matching TRBD2. The CDR3 loop spans 16 amino acids. Germline CDR1 is LGHDT and CDR2 is YNNKEL (reference sequence). After removal of 4 bases from V and 9 bases from J, the junction contained 10 bases not matched to a gene. The CDR3: CASSLITSGGRGEQFF. The CDR3 DNA reads TGTGCCAGCAGCCTGATTACTAGCGGGGGGCGGGGTGAGCAGTTCTTC.